This T cell receptor beta chain was recovered during a study of blood T cell repertoires in COVID-19. Study summary: Acute-phase and convalescent COVID-19 samples originated in the United States, Italy and Spain. Nucleic acid was either cDNA or gDNA, and it came from T cells, B-cell-depleted T cells, or PBMCs.

This clone has more than one count but fewer than ten. CDR3 length: 13 amino acids. Germline V CDR1 and CDR2: LGHDT, YNNKEL (reference sequence). Trimming took off 4 bases at V and 5 bases at J, with 11 bases between the two ends. As originally analysed: Nucleated cell number was recorded as an estimate derived from reference gene primer amplification. Profiled with immunoSEQ multiplex PCR; TCRdb holds only in-frame clones, not every one. D and trimming come from the DNA, and the V and J calls and clone size come from that table. The sample lists 250,000 to 300,000 clones; approximately 83% were seen once.

Source material: peripheral blood. The clonotype was recovered from a woman aged 70-85 years with acute or convalescent COVID-19. J is TRBJ1-1 and V is TRBV3-1 (or the pseudogene TRBV3-2), with D maybe TRBD1 (6 bases). This chain's CDR3 is CASSRQQGTEAFF. Here the CDR3 DNA reads TGTGCCAGCAGCCGTCAACAGGGAACTGAAGCTTTCTTT.